A selection of T cell receptor beta chains follows, all from one sample in a study of blood T cell repertoires in COVID-19. Libraries were prepared by immunoSEQ multiplex PCR; TCRdb keeps only in-frame clonotypes and omits some of them. The table includes more than 200,000 clones, approximately 85% detected once. Input material: peripheral blood. These receptors were taken from a human donor in a cohort sampled during active COVID-19. CDR3s leave out the opening cysteine and the closing phenylalanine or tryptophan. Some rows have no size entry. The others give once, few or many, or a class for an expanded clone.

clone size: NA
V gene: TRBV18
CDR3 protein: ASSTTQGIDTQY

clone size: NA
V gene: TRBV4-3
CDR3 protein: ASSQVRGSTEAF

clone size: NA
V gene: TRBV6-5
CDR3 protein: ASSAGGAIRGRAF

clone size: NA
V gene: TRBV29-1
CDR3 protein: SAIHGTGGFEQY

clone size: NA
V gene: TRBV28
CDR3 protein: ASSRGDRGLQY

clone size: NA
V gene: TRBV19
CDR3 protein: ASKIQGAANYGYT

clone size: NA
V gene: TRBV3-1/TRBV3-2
CDR3 protein: ASRTGGGPNYGYT

clone size: NA
V gene: TRBV6-5
CDR3 protein: ASSYSREISEQY

clone size: NA
V gene: TRBV6-5
CDR3 protein: ASSLSWTGRH

clone size: NA
V gene: TRBV19
CDR3 protein: ASSIGPTLRGNQPQH

clone size: NA
V gene: TRBV6-5
CDR3 protein: ASRRQGDTEAF

clone size: few
V gene: TRBV6-6
CDR3 protein: ASSHLNRGLGNQPQH